These 20 T cell receptor beta chains share one sample of origin, sequenced in a study of blood T cell repertoires in COVID-19. The data were produced by immunoSEQ multiplex PCR, yet TCRdb's version contains in-frame clones alone and is incomplete. The sample includes hundreds of thousands of clones, approximately 79% seen only once; the top ten take roughly 4.6%. Input material: peripheral blood. Receptors were obtained from a woman aged 80 or over with active or convalescent COVID-19.

The chain employs TRBV5-4 and TRBJ1-3; D might be TRBD1 (6 bases). Trimming stripped 1 base from V and 8 bases from J, with 10 bases between. This CDR3 comprises 13 residues. CDR1 and CDR2 from the germline V gene are SGHNT and YYREEE (reference sequence). The CDR3 loop is CASSLSGADTIYF. The CDR3 DNA sequence: TGTGCCAGCAGCTTGTCAGGGGCAGACACCATATATTTT.

This chain connects TRBV7-8 to TRBJ2-5; D is ambiguous. This CDR3 has 14 residues. V lost 3 bases, J lost 1 base, and 9 bases lay in between. CDR1 is SGHVS, CDR2 FQNEAQ, per germline. The CDR3 DNA reads TGTGCCAGCAGCTTGAACTCAGGCCAAGAGACCCAGTACTTC. Protein product: CASSLNSGQETQYF.

The chain is built from TRBV7-8 and TRBJ1-4; weak D call: TRBD1 (5 bases). There are 15 residues in the CDR3. Trimming cost V 1 base and J 8 bases, with 14 bases left between them. Germline V CDR1 and CDR2: SGHVS, FQNEAQ. CDR3 bases: TGTGCCAGCAGCTTAGGACTAGGGGTTCGGGAAAAACTGTTTTTT. The encoded protein is CASSLGLGVREKLFF. Supplemented by reference TRBV7-8 and TRBJ1-4, the full variable domain reads GAGVSQSPRYKVAKRGQDVALRCDPISGHVSLFWYQQALGQGPEFLTYFQNEAQLDKSGLPSDRFFAERPEGSVSTLKIQRTQQEDSAVYLCASSLGLGVREKLFFGSGTQLSVL.

The rearrangement links TRBV18 to TRBJ2-7, with 11 bases aligning to TRBD1. V shed 5 bases and J 7 bases; nucleotides not matched to a gene: 7. The CDR3 has 14 residues. The germline V gene encodes CDR1 KGHSH and CDR2 LQKENI. The CDR3 region has the DNA TGTGCCAGCTCAATAGGACAGGGGGCGTTGGAGCAGTACTTC. Protein: CASSIGQGALEQYF. The variable domain in full, with the rest retrieved from reference TRBV18 and TRBJ2-7, is NAGVMQNPRHLVRRRGQEARLRCSPMKGHSHVYWYRQLPEEGLKFMVYLQKENIIDESGMPKERFSAEFPKEGPSILRIQQVVRGDSAAYFCASSIGQGALEQYFGPGTRLTVT.

This clone has only one observation. The chain uses TRBV19 and TRBJ2-7, with D perhaps matching TRBD2 (7 bases). Trimming took 5 bases from V and 0 from J, leaving 14 bases between them. Germline values: CDR1 LNHDA, CDR2 SQIVND (reference sequence). The CDR3 has 15 amino acids. CDR3 residues: CASSLGGGLSYEQYF. CDR3 bases: TGTGCCAGTAGTCTGGGGGGGGGCCTCTCCTACGAGCAGTACTTC.

V is TRBV6-5 and J is TRBJ2-7; D ambiguous. This CDR3 is built from 13 residues. V lost 6 bases and J lost 3, with 12 bases in between. Germline CDR1 MNHEY, CDR2 SVGAGI. The CDR3 spells CASSPYPGYEQYF. CDR3 sequence (DNA): TGTGCCAGCAGCCCCTATCCGGGCTACGAGCAGTACTTC.

With regard to this clone: At one boundary the junction diverges from the germline segment, which might be a read error. The chain combines TRBV18 with TRBJ1-1, with unresolved D. The CDR3 has 13 amino acids. Germline CDR1 reads KGHSH; CDR2 reads LQKENI. CDR3 sequence reads: CASSPPMGPEAFF. CDR3 DNA sequence: TGTGCCAGCTCCCCACCTATGGGCCCTGAAGCTTTCTTT.

The chain employs TRBV5-1 and TRBJ2-2; 8 bases agree with TRBD2. The CDR3 spans 15 residues. Germline CDR1 and CDR2: SGHRS and YFSETQ. Unmatched junction bases numbered 7, after V lost 4 bases and J lost 5 bases. CDR3 sequence reads: CASSAGPGGTGELFF. CDR3 DNA sequence: TGCGCCAGCAGCGCGGGACCGGGGGGGACCGGGGAGCTGTTTTTT. The whole variable domain, filled in from reference TRBV5-1 and TRBJ2-2, reads KAGVTQTPRYLIKTRGQQVTLSCSPISGHRSVSWYQQTPGQGLQFLFEYFSETQRNKGNFPGRFSGRQFSNSRSEMNVSTLELGDSALYLCASSAGPGGTGELFFGEGSRLTVL.

This rearrangement joins TRBV2 to TRBJ2-1; 15 nucleotides align to TRBD2. In germline, CDR1 is SNHLY, CDR2 FYNNEI. V gave up 7 bases and J gave up 12 bases; unmatched junction bases: 13. The CDR3 has 16 amino acids. The CDR3 sequence: CASTNRTSGREKTQFF. The CDR3, as DNA: TGTGCCAGCACAAACCGGACTAGCGGGAGGGAGAAAACGCAGTTCTTC.

This CDR3 is CASSYRDEETQYF. The CDR3 DNA is TGTGCCAGCAGCTACAGGGACGAAGAGACCCAGTACTTC. The chain couples TRBV12-3 or TRBV12-4 to TRBJ2-5; D perhaps matches TRBD1 (6 bases). The CDR3 contains 13 residues. V was trimmed by 6 bases and J by 3 bases, leaving 11 bases between them.

This rearrangement joins TRBV3-1 (or the pseudogene TRBV3-2) to TRBJ2-3, with 13 bases aligning to TRBD2. Germline CDR1 reads LGHDT; CDR2 reads YNNKEL (reference sequence). Trimming took 3 bases from V and 4 from J; bases not matched to a gene: 7. This CDR3 has 17 residues. This chain's CDR3 is CASSHTSGGVGADTQYF. CDR3 coding DNA: TGTGCCAGCAGCCACACTAGCGGGGGGGTGGGGGCAGATACGCAGTATTTT.

The rearrangement uses TRBV3-1 (or the pseudogene TRBV3-2) and TRBJ2-3; maybe TRBD2 (6 bases). The ends were cut back, 1 base at V and 12 bases at J, with 11 bases in the middle. Looked up from germline, CDR1 is LGHDT and CDR2 is YNNKEL (reference sequence). This CDR3 spans 12 amino acids. The CDR3 spells CASSQGAGIQYF. The CDR3 nucleotides read TGTGCCAGCAGCCAAGGTGCGGGAATACAGTATTTT.

The rearrangement joins TRBV10-1 to TRBJ1-1; D is unclear. Trimming took off 0 bases at V and 1 base at J, with 9 bases between the two ends. This CDR3 has 15 residues. Germline CDR1 and CDR2: WNHNN and SYGVQD (reference sequence). In DNA form, the CDR3 reads TGCGCCAGCAGTGAGTCTGTAGTACCGAACACTGAAGCTTTCTTT. This codes for CASSESVVPNTEAFF.

This chain connects TRBV5-1 to TRBJ2-1; D might be TRBD1 (5 bases). V lost 4 bases to trimming and J lost 5 bases, with 10 bases between them. Per the germline V gene, CDR1 is SGHRS and CDR2 is YFSETQ. The CDR3 loop spans 13 amino acids. CDR3 sequence reads: CASSLATDNEQFF. CDR3 nucleotide sequence: TGCGCCAGCAGCCTGGCGACAGACAATGAGCAGTTCTTC.

The chain recombines TRBV2 with TRBJ1-4; 8 positions match TRBD1. J was trimmed by 8 bases and V by 7 bases; bases with no gene match: 9. The CDR3 consists of 14 residues. Germline V gene sequence: CDR1 SNHLY, CDR2 FYNNEI. As DNA, the CDR3 is TGTGCCAGCAACTTGGACAGGGCAGCCGAAAAACTGTTTTTT. It yields the protein CASNLDRAAEKLFF. Based on the CDR3 plus reference TRBV2 and TRBJ1-4, the full variable domain is EPEVTQTPSHQVTQMGQEVILRCVPISNHLYFYWYRQILGQKVEFLVSFYNNEISEKSEIFDDQFSVERPDGSNFTLKIRSTKLEDSAMYFCASNLDRAAEKLFFGSGTQLSVL.

The rearrangement links TRBV28 to TRBJ1-1, with D unclear. This CDR3 is 13 amino acids long. CDR1 and CDR2 (germline): MDHEN, SYDVKM. Deletions cut 1 base from V and 7 bases from J, with 10 bases between. In DNA form, the CDR3 reads TGTGCCAGCAGTTTATCCCACGAGTTTGAAGCTTTCTTT. Amino acid sequence: CASSLSHEFEAFF.

This rearrangement joins TRBV11-2 to TRBJ1-1, with 7 bases lining up with TRBD1. Per the germline V gene, CDR1 is SGHAT and CDR2 is FQNNGV. V gave up 5 bases and J gave up 3 bases; unmatched junction bases: 9. This CDR3 has 15 residues. The CDR3 sequence: CASSRRQGFDTEAFF. The CDR3 DNA is TGTGCCAGCAGCCGTCGACAGGGTTTTGACACTGAAGCTTTCTTT.

The rearrangement links TRBV30 to TRBJ1-4; D is ambiguous. CDR1 and CDR2 (germline): GTSNPN, SVGIG (reference sequence). V lost 0 bases and J lost 8, with 16 bases in between. The CDR3 contains 15 residues. This CDR3 reads CAWSVQRTGGEKLFF. The CDR3 region has the DNA TGTGCCTGGAGTGTCCAGCGGACGGGAGGGGAAAAACTGTTTTTT.

J is TRBJ2-5 and V is TRBV5-1; TRBD1 might be the D (5 bases). Trimming shortened V by 2 bases and J by 2 bases, and 16 bases separated the two germline ends. Germline V gives CDR1 SGHRS, CDR2 YFSETQ. This CDR3 comprises 16 residues. The CDR3 DNA reads TGCGCCAGCAGCTTTTGGGCCAGGGTGCCACAAGAGACCCAGTACTTC. It translates to CASSFWARVPQETQYF. The variable domain in full, completed from reference TRBV5-1 and TRBJ2-5, reads KAGVTQTPRYLIKTRGQQVTLSCSPISGHRSVSWYQQTPGQGLQFLFEYFSETQRNKGNFPGRFSGRQFSNSRSEMNVSTLELGDSALYLCASSFWARVPQETQYFGPGTRLLVL.

This clone is a singleton in its sample. The V and J genes are TRBV5-6 and TRBJ2-1, with D perhaps TRBD1 (6 bases). Trimming took off 2 bases at V and 5 bases at J, with 14 bases between the two ends. The germline V gene has CDR1 SGHDT and CDR2 YYEEEE. There are 15 residues in the CDR3. CDR3 in amino acids: CASSFLDRKDNEQFF. CDR3 bases: TGTGCCAGCAGCTTCCTGGACAGAAAAGACAATGAGCAGTTCTTC.